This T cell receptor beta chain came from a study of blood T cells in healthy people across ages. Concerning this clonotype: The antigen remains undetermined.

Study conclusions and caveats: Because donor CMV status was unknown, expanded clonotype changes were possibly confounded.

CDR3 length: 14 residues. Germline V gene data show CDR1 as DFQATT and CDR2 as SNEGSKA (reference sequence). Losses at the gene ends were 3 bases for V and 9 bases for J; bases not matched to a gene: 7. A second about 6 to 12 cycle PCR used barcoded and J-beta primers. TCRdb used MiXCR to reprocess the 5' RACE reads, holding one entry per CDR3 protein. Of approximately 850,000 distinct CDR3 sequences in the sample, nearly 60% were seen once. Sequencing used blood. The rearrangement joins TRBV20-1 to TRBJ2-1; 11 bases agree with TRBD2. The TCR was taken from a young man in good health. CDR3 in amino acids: CSASIAGGPTEQFF. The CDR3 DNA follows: TGCAGTGCTAGTATAGCGGGAGGGCCGACTGAGCAGTTCTTC.